This TCR beta chain was sequenced in a study of T cells in Graves' hyperthyroidism and ophthalmopathy. Across the study: Prior to any treatment, at the point of initial diagnosis, peripheral blood was collected.

The length of the CDR3 is 14 residues. V lost 1 base to trimming and J lost 0 bases, with 5 bases between them. CDR1 is SGHAT, CDR2 FQNNGV, per germline. Findings of the study overall: Appearing also in blood were most of the thyroid clonotypes expanded above 0.001.

Fresh peripheral blood, more than 9 ml, yielded the PBMCs. This clonotype has only a few counts. Its specificity is not known. RNA transcripts gave rise to amplified TCR beta CDR3 regions. First-round RT-PCR with HTBI primers amplified the TCR CDR3 region. TCRdb ran MiXCR on the multiplex PCR reads and lists one entry per CDR3 protein. Of hundreds of thousands of distinct CDR3 sequences in the sample, about 15% were seen once. The chain couples TRBV11-2 to TRBJ2-3; D gene uncertain. Sequenced: blood. The clonotype comes from a woman between 18 and 29 years old with Graves' hyperthyroidism. CDR3 DNA sequence: TGTGCCAGCAGCTTAGTTTGGAGCACAGATACGCAGTATTTT. This translates into CASSLVWSTDTQYF. Variable domain in full (rest from reference TRBV11-2 and TRBJ2-3): EAGVAQSPRYKIIEKRQSVAFWCNPISGHATLYWYQQILGQGPKLLIQFQNNGVVDDSQLPKDRFSAERLKGVDSTLKIQPAKLEDSAVYLCASSLVWSTDTQYFGPGTRLTVL.